A single sample gave rise to the 31 T cell receptor beta chains below, sequenced in a study of spatial heterogeneity in lung cancer. Time point given: sample taken at primary tumor resection. The study's findings and limits: Tumoral mutation counts were tracked by counts of expanded intratumoral alpha and beta TCRs.

These TCRs are of unknown antigen specificity. TCRdb processed the 5' RACE reads anew with MiXCR; each CDR3 protein has one entry. The sample has roughly 9,200 distinct CDR3 sequences, around 3% seen once. The source was lung tumor tissue, collected at surgery. These receptors were taken from a male donor with early-stage non-small cell lung cancer.

This clonotype was seen many times. The genes are TRBV4-3 and TRBJ2-2; possible D gene TRBD1, 5 bases. CDR1 is LGHNA and CDR2 is YSLEER in the germline V gene. V gave up 0 bases and J gave up 3 bases, with 11 bases separating them. This CDR3 comprises 16 residues. The CDR3 bases are TGCGCCAGCAGCCAAGAAGGGGTTGGATACACCGGGGAGCTGTTTTTT. Translation: CASSQEGVGYTGELFF.

This clonotype was observed many times. V and J are TRBV10-3 and TRBJ2-3, with 9 bases identical to TRBD2. Trimming took 7 bases from V and 6 from J; bases not matched to a gene: 5. The CDR3 sequence is 13 residues long. Germline loops: CDR1 ENHRY, CDR2 SYGVKD. CDR3 nucleotides: TGTGCCATCAACCAGCGGGGGGAGGATACGCAGTATTTT. This gives the protein CAINQRGEDTQYF.

This clonotype was seen many times. V is TRBV7-6 and J is TRBJ1-3, with D perhaps TRBD1 (5 bases). Germline loops: CDR1 SGHVS, CDR2 FNYEAQ. V lost 1 base and J lost 1, with 14 bases in between. This CDR3 spans 17 amino acids. CDR3 nucleotides: TGTGCCAGCAGCTTAGAGATTAGGGGATCTTCTGGAAACACCATATATTTT. Protein: CASSLEIRGSSGNTIYF.

This clonotype was counted many times. The V and J genes are TRBV7-3 and TRBJ1-6; no clear D gene. Germline assignment: CDR1 SGHTA and CDR2 FQGTGA. The CDR3 is 15 residues long. V was pared by 2 bases and J by 6 bases, with 11 bases between. The CDR3 protein is CASSLGSLGNSPLHF. DNA of the CDR3: TGTGCCAGCAGCTTAGGCAGCCTGGGTAATTCACCCCTCCACTTT.

This clonotype occurred many times. As the CDR3 is not closed by the conserved phenylalanine or tryptophan, this likely results from a read error. This rearrangement joins TRBV24-1 to TRBJ2-1, with 13 bases aligning to TRBD2. Germline-derived CDR1 and CDR2 are KGHDR and SFDVKD. The CDR3 extends over 20 amino acids. The V gene end was trimmed by 3 bases and the J gene end by 4 bases; junction bases not matched to a gene: 14. CDR3 nucleotides: TGTGCCACCAGTGATGGGACTAGCGGGGCGAGAATAGGAGGGTACAATGAGCAGTTCGTC. Translated: CATSDGTSGARIGGYNEQFV.

By share, this clonotype ranks as medium-sized. CDR3 nucleotides: TGCGCCAGCAGCCCGATGGCGACAGCGGGGGTAGCCAAAAACATTCAGTACTTC. As protein: CASSPMATAGVAKNIQYF. The chain joins TRBV5-1 to TRBJ2-4; 8 positions agree with TRBD2. This CDR3 spans 18 amino acids. Germline lookup yields CDR1 SGHRS and CDR2 YFSETQ. The V segment lost 4 bases and the J segment 0 bases; nucleotides outside the gene matches: 12.

This clonotype was detected ten times or more. The chain carries TRBV14 and TRBJ2-7; unclear D gene. V was pared by 3 bases and J by 1 base, with 1 base between. The CDR3 has 11 amino acids. Germline V CDR1 and CDR2: SGHDN, FVKESK. CDR3 DNA sequence: TGTGCCAGCAGCCATTCCTACGAGCAGTACTTC. Encoded protein: CASSHSYEQYF.

This clonotype has a count of ten or more. The CDR3 here is CASSQDQGGSSPLHF. DNA for the CDR3: TGTGCCAGCAGCCAAGATCAAGGGGGTAGCTCACCCCTCCACTTT. J is TRBJ1-6 and V is TRBV4-2, with D tentatively TRBD1 (6 bases). The germline V gene has CDR1 LGHNA and CDR2 YNFKEQ. The V and J ends lost 0 bases and 10 bases respectively, with 13 bases between them. The CDR3 is made up of 15 amino acids.

This clonotype was found many times. The rearrangement links TRBV2 to TRBJ2-3; D assignment may be TRBD1 or TRBD2 (5 bases each). V lost 9 bases to trimming and J lost 9 bases, with 22 bases between them. CDR1 and CDR2 (germline): SNHLY, FYNNEI. The CDR3 length is 14 residues. This CDR3 reads CASRPTGPLGTQYF. CDR3 coding DNA: TGTGCCAGTAGACCGACGGGACCTCTCGGGACGCAGTATTTT.

The V gene is TRBV7-2, the J gene TRBJ2-2, with D possibly matching TRBD1 (6 bases). CDR3 size: 17 residues. CDR1 is SGHTA, CDR2 FQGNSA, per germline. V lost 2 bases and J lost 0, with 13 bases in between. CDR3 loop: CASSLKLGDTNTGELFF. The CDR3 bases are TGTGCCAGCAGCTTAAAACTAGGGGACACGAACACCGGGGAGCTGTTTTTT. Based on the CDR3 plus reference TRBV7-2 and TRBJ2-2, the full variable domain is GAGVSQSPSNKVTEKGKDVELRCDPISGHTALYWYRQSLGQGLEFLIYFQGNSAPDKSGLPSDRFSAERTGGSVSTLTIQRTQQEDSAVYLCASSLKLGDTNTGELFFGEGSRLTVL.

By share of the sample, this clonotype is medium-sized (0.01 to 0.1%). This chain connects TRBV28 to TRBJ2-3; D may be TRBD2 (6 bases). CDR1 is MDHEN and CDR2 is SYDVKM in the germline V gene. Trimming took off 8 bases at V and 6 bases at J, with 12 bases between the two ends. This CDR3 contains 12 residues. The CDR3 region has the DNA TGTGCCAGCTTGGGGAGGTGGGATACGCAGTATTTT. It translates to CASLGRWDTQYF.

This clonotype has ten or more counts. The chain couples TRBV20-1 to TRBJ2-5; D is unresolved. The germline CDR1 and CDR2 sequences are DFQATT and SNEGSKA (reference sequence). Trimming removed 0 bases from V and 4 bases from J, with 9 bases in between. The CDR3 consists of 13 residues. CDR3 amino acids: CSARDKTLETQYF. The CDR3 bases are TGCAGTGCTAGAGATAAGACTTTAGAGACCCAGTACTTC.

This clonotype was seen many times. J is TRBJ1-6 and V is TRBV7-6, with a possible D match to TRBD1 (6 bases). Per germline, CDR1 SGHVS and CDR2 FNYEAQ. This CDR3 has 14 amino acids. Trimming cost V 4 bases and J 8 bases, with 12 bases left between them. This CDR3 is CASSSQQGDSPLHF. CDR3 DNA sequence: TGTGCCAGCAGCTCCCAACAGGGAGATTCACCCCTCCACTTT.

This clonotype has ten or more counts. V usage is TRBV4-3 and J usage is TRBJ1-6; D is unresolved. Germline CDR1 reads LGHNA; CDR2 reads YSLEER. The CDR3 contains 15 residues. The V and J ends lost 0 bases and 7 bases respectively, with 10 bases between them. The chain's CDR3 is CASSQEWRQNSPLHF. For the CDR3, the DNA is TGCGCCAGCAGCCAAGAGTGGCGGCAGAATTCACCCCTCCACTTT.

This clonotype was observed many times. V is TRBV12-3 or TRBV12-4 and J is TRBJ2-5; D may correspond to TRBD1 or TRBD2 (6 bases each). CDR3 length: 14 residues. Trimming stripped 7 bases from V and 0 bases from J, with 12 bases between. The DNA for the CDR3 is TGTGCCAGCAAGGAGGGGGAGTACCAAGAGACCCAGTACTTC. Its translation is CASKEGEYQETQYF.

This clonotype was recorded at least ten times. The chain has TRBV28 and TRBJ1-5; a possible D gene is TRBD1 (6 bases). In germline, CDR1 is MDHEN, CDR2 SYDVKM. Trimming stripped 6 bases from V and 4 bases from J, with 16 bases between. This CDR3 spans 15 amino acids. The CDR3 bases are TGTGCCAGCAGAGGGGGACTAATCAAAAATCAGCCCCAGCATTTT. As protein: CASRGGLIKNQPQHF. Supplemented by reference TRBV28 and TRBJ1-5, the full variable domain reads DVKVTQSSRYLVKRTGEKVFLECVQDMDHENMFWYRQDPGLGLRLIYFSYDVKMKEKGDIPEGYSVSREKKERFSLILESASTNQTSMYLCASRGGLIKNQPQHFGDGTRLSIL.

This clonotype was recorded many times. This chain connects TRBV5-1 to TRBJ1-4; TRBD1 aligns across 8 bases. The germline CDR1 and CDR2 sequences are SGHRS and YFSETQ. The V segment lost 4 bases and the J segment 7 bases; nucleotides outside the gene matches: 6. The CDR3 has 14 amino acids. DNA for the CDR3: TGCGCCAGCAGCCACGGACAGGGATCTGAAAAACTGTTTTTT. Translated: CASSHGQGSEKLFF.

At least ten counts were recorded for this clonotype. The chain uses TRBV5-6 and TRBJ1-6; TRBD1 matches 10 bases. The CDR3 spans 14 residues. CDR1 and CDR2 from the germline V gene are SGHDT and YYEEEE. V lost 0 bases and J lost 9; bases outside the gene matches: 0. The CDR3 reads CASSLGQGASPLHF. Written as DNA, the CDR3 is TGTGCCAGCAGCTTGGGACAGGGGGCTTCACCCCTCCACTTT.

This clonotype is judged medium-sized. J is TRBJ1-2 and V is TRBV10-2; 12 bases are shared with TRBD1. The J segment lost 6 bases and the V segment lost 6 bases, leaving 5 bases of the junction unmatched. This CDR3 comprises 14 residues. CDR1 is WSHSY and CDR2 is SAAADI in the germline V gene. CDR3 sequence: CASSTGTGGNGYTF. Here the CDR3 DNA reads TGCGCCAGCAGCACCGGGACAGGGGGCAATGGCTACACCTTC.

This clonotype was counted many times. The chain links TRBV6-5 to TRBJ2-7, with 10 bases lining up with TRBD1. CDR3 length: 16 residues. The germline gives CDR1 MNHEY, CDR2 SVGAGI. V dropped 0 bases and J dropped 2; count of bases not matched to a gene: 4. The CDR3 region is CASSYSGTGVAYEQYF. The CDR3 region has the DNA TGTGCCAGCAGTTACTCGGGGACAGGGGTGGCCTACGAGCAGTACTTC.

This clonotype came up a few times. This chain links TRBV5-4 with TRBJ1-1; 7 nucleotides match TRBD1. This CDR3 region has 14 residues. CDR1 and CDR2 (germline): SGHNT, YYREEE (reference sequence). Trimming took 1 base from V and 4 from J; bases not matched to a gene: 4. Written as DNA, the CDR3 is TGTGCCAGCAGCTTGAGGGACAGTGGCACTGAAGCTTTCTTT. Its protein is CASSLRDSGTEAFF.

This clonotype was detected ten times or more. The chain carries TRBV3-1 and TRBJ1-2; 8 bases map to TRBD1. The CDR3 has 14 residues. Germline V gene data show CDR1 as LGHDT and CDR2 as YNNKEL (reference sequence). The V and J ends lost 4 bases and 3 bases, in that order; junction bases with no gene match: 4. CDR3 loop: CASSPDRDHYGYTF. The DNA of the CDR3 is TGTGCCAGCAGCCCGGACAGGGATCACTATGGCTACACCTTC.

The sample holds many counts of this clonotype. V and J are TRBV5-1 and TRBJ2-5, with D possibly being TRBD2 (6 bases). There are 15 residues in the CDR3. Trimming took off 2 bases at V and 0 bases at J, with 11 bases between the two ends. Germline CDR1 is SGHRS and CDR2 is YFSETQ. The CDR3 region is CASSFAGNYQETQYF. The CDR3, as DNA: TGCGCCAGCAGCTTTGCGGGGAATTACCAAGAGACCCAGTACTTC.

This chain joins TRBV24-1 and TRBJ1-2; 7 nucleotides line up with TRBD1. The length of the CDR3 is 14 residues. Germline CDR1 is KGHDR and CDR2 is SFDVKD. After removal of 0 bases from V and 4 bases from J, the junction contained 1 base not matched to a gene. CDR3 loop: CATSDLRTGYGYTF. The CDR3 DNA follows: TGTGCCACCAGTGATTTGCGGACAGGCTATGGCTACACCTTC.

Relative to its sample, this clonotype is medium-sized (0.01 to 0.1%). The gene calls are TRBV6-2 or TRBV6-3 and TRBJ2-1, with 10 positions matching TRBD1. After removal of 2 bases from V and 0 bases from J, the junction contained 1 base not matched to a gene. Per germline, CDR1 MNHEY and CDR2 SVGEGT. The CDR3 loop spans 16 amino acids. CDR3 sequence (DNA): TGTGCCAGCAGTTACGACAGGGGGCACTCCTACAATGAGCAGTTCTTC. Amino acids: CASSYDRGHSYNEQFF.

This clonotype was detected ten times or more. This rearrangement joins TRBV5-1 to TRBJ2-5, with 9 bases that match TRBD2. Germline CDR1 SGHRS, CDR2 YFSETQ. This CDR3 region has 15 residues. Losses at the gene ends were 5 bases for V and 1 base for J; bases not matched to a gene: 6. CDR3 DNA: TGCGCCAGCAGAGGTAGCGGGGGCCTCCAAGAGACCCAGTACTTC. Translating it yields CASRGSGGLQETQYF.

This clonotype is deemed medium-sized. The chain links TRBV4-1 to TRBJ2-2; D is unresolved. The CDR3 has 15 residues. The V end was cut by 0 bases, the J end by 5 bases, with 10 bases between. The germline gives CDR1 MGHRA, CDR2 YSYEKL. CDR3 region: CASSQESGFTGELFF. In DNA, the CDR3 is TGCGCCAGCAGCCAAGAATCGGGTTTTACCGGGGAGCTGTTTTTT.

This clonotype appeared many times. The chain uses TRBV20-1 and TRBJ1-4, with D possibly being TRBD1 (6 bases). CDR1 and CDR2 from the germline V gene are DFQATT and SNEGSKA (reference sequence). Trimming cost V 3 bases and J 8 bases, with 13 bases left between them. The CDR3 is 13 residues long. The CDR3 here is CSASAGQHEKLFF. CDR3 sequence (DNA): TGCAGTGCTAGTGCAGGACAGCACGAAAAACTGTTTTTT.

This clonotype came up many times. This chain connects TRBV7-2 to TRBJ2-5, with 7 bases identical to TRBD1. Germline V gives CDR1 SGHTA, CDR2 FQGNSA. J was trimmed by 4 bases and V by 5 bases; bases with no gene match: 4. This CDR3 has 13 amino acids. The CDR3 region has the DNA TGTGCCAGCAGCCGGCGGACAGGAGAGACCCAGTACTTC. Its translation is CASSRRTGETQYF.

This clonotype is judged medium-sized. The chain uses TRBV27 and TRBJ2-7; TRBD1 aligns across 9 bases. The CDR3 has 13 residues. Losses at the gene ends were 10 bases for V and 6 bases for J; bases not matched to a gene: 10. Germline assignment: CDR1 MNHEY and CDR2 SMNVEV (reference sequence). Here the CDR3 reads CATPWDREVEQYF. In nucleotides, the CDR3 is TGTGCCACGCCTTGGGACAGGGAGGTCGAGCAGTACTTC.

In its sample, this clonotype is medium-sized. The chain uses TRBV11-2 and TRBJ1-6; D is uncertain. The CDR3 is 15 amino acids. Trimming pared 0 bases from V and 6 bases from J, leaving 9 bases between. CDR1 and CDR2 (germline): SGHAT, FQNNGV. CDR3 sequence: CASSLEPGPNSPLHF. The CDR3 bases are TGTGCCAGCAGCTTAGAACCAGGCCCTAATTCACCCCTCCACTTT.